This entry lists 14 T cell receptor beta chains sequenced from one sample in a study of a mutant IDH1 vaccine in newly diagnosed glioma. The method was immunoSEQ multiplex PCR; TCRdb's version includes in-frame clones alone and lacks a portion of them. This sample has approximately 60,000 clones, with around 87% found just once. Time point of the sample: week 23, last vaccination. Vaccinated patients received 300 ug of mutant IDH1 20-mer peptide per dose, with topical imiquimod. Their specific antigens are unknown. The specimen comprised PBMCs, sampled from a glioma patient whose treatment included an IDH1 peptide vaccine. These receptors came from a man aged 35-49 years with glioma.

The chain recombines TRBV18 with TRBJ2-3; 13 bases align to TRBD2. J gave up 4 bases and V 1 base, and 2 bases lay outside the gene matches. CDR1 KGHSH and CDR2 LQKENI come from the germline V gene. The CDR3 has 16 residues. CDR3 loop: CASSPRTSGSSDTQYF. The CDR3 region has the DNA TGTGCCAGCTCACCACGGACTAGCGGGAGCTCAGATACGCAGTATTTT.

The chain employs TRBV5-1 and TRBJ2-5, with 7 bases matching TRBD1. The trim removed 4 bases at V and 4 bases at J, leaving 10 bases unmatched. Per germline, CDR1 SGHRS and CDR2 YFSETQ. The CDR3 has 15 amino acids. CDR3 in amino acids: CASSQRQGRRETQYF. CDR3 nucleotide sequence: TGCGCCAGCAGCCAAAGACAGGGTAGGCGAGAGACCCAGTACTTC. The full variable domain, in which reference TRBV5-1 and TRBJ2-5 provide the parts outside the CDR3, is KAGVTQTPRYLIKTRGQQVTLSCSPISGHRSVSWYQQTPGQGLQFLFEYFSETQRNKGNFPGRFSGRQFSNSRSEMNVSTLELGDSALYLCASSQRQGRRETQYFGPGTRLLVL.

CDR3 DNA: TGCGCCAGCAGCGGAGGGACAGCCACAAGGGTCGAGCAGTACTTC. This codes for CASSGGTATRVEQYF. The chain combines TRBV5-1 with TRBJ2-7; tentative D call: TRBD1 (7 bases). V dropped 4 bases and J dropped 6 bases, with 20 bases sitting between them. The germline V gene encodes CDR1 SGHRS and CDR2 YFSETQ. This CDR3 is built from 15 residues.

This clone showed up just once. The chain uses TRBV15 and TRBJ2-7; D ambiguous. CDR1 is LNHNV and CDR2 is YYDKDF in the germline V gene (reference sequence). This CDR3 comprises 12 residues. Trimming left V 5 bases short and J 0 bases short, with 5 bases between. The CDR3 DNA sequence: TGTGCCACCAGCCAGGCCTCCTACGAGCAGTACTTC. This sequence encodes CATSQASYEQYF. The whole variable domain, remainder taken from reference TRBV15 and TRBJ2-7, is DAMVIQNPRYQVTQFGKPVTLSCSQTLNHNVMYWYQQKSSQAPKLLFHYYDKDFNNEADTPDNFQSRRPNTSFCFLDIRSPGLGDTAMYLCATSQASYEQYFGPGTRLTVT.

This clone was seen just once. This chain links TRBV11-2 with TRBJ2-7, with unresolved D. V gave up 3 bases and J gave up 7 bases, with 10 bases separating them. The CDR3 runs 12 residues. The germline gives CDR1 SGHAT, CDR2 FQNNGV. The CDR3 here is CASSFLFWEQYF. In DNA, the CDR3 is TGTGCCAGCAGCTTCCTTTTCTGGGAGCAGTACTTC.

The chain is built from TRBV25-1 and TRBJ2-5, with D unresolved. The CDR3 has 14 residues. The ends were cut back, 0 bases at V and 1 base at J, with 6 bases in the middle. The germline V gene has CDR1 MGHDK and CDR2 SYGVNS. CDR3 residues: CASSEYRAQETQYF. For the CDR3, the DNA is TGTGCCAGCAGTGAATATAGGGCCCAAGAGACCCAGTACTTC.

The chain joins TRBV19 to TRBJ2-1, with a tentative D call TRBD2 (6 bases). The CDR3 length is 15 residues. The germline V gene has CDR1 LNHDA and CDR2 SQIVND (reference sequence). Between the trimmed V and J ends, which lost 9 bases and 7 bases, there was a span of 22 bases. The CDR3 DNA is TGTGCCAGCGCTTGGGCGGGGCGGGTCGGGAATGAGCAGTTCTTC. This encodes CASAWAGRVGNEQFF.

The chain combines TRBV27 with TRBJ1-2; 12 positions match TRBD1. From germline, CDR1 is MNHEY and CDR2 SMNVEV (reference sequence). After removal of 2 bases from V and 8 bases from J, the junction contained 0 bases not matched to a gene. The CDR3 spans 13 residues. The CDR3 nucleotides read TGTGCCAGCAGTTTAGGGACAGGGGGCGGCTACACCTTC. Translated: CASSLGTGGGYTF.

This rearrangement joins TRBV7-8 to TRBJ2-1; D call uncertain. The V gene lost 3 bases and the J gene lost 8 bases, with 2 bases spanning the gap. Germline CDR1 reads SGHVS; CDR2 reads FQNEAQ. The CDR3 totals 10 residues. CDR3 sequence reads: CASSFDEQFF. DNA for the CDR3: TGTGCCAGCAGCTTTGATGAGCAGTTCTTC.

The CDR3 DNA sequence: TGTGCCAGCAGGAAGACAGGGTTGCAAGCTTTCTTT. This translates into CASRKTGLQAFF. The chain joins TRBV27 to TRBJ1-1, with 7 nucleotides matching TRBD1. The CDR3 contains 12 residues. V dropped 6 bases and J dropped 9; count of bases not matched to a gene: 7. Germline V gives CDR1 MNHEY, CDR2 SMNVEV (reference sequence).

This clone was seen only once. The rearrangement joins TRBV5-1 to TRBJ2-5; 10 positions match TRBD2. V trimming: 0 bases; J trimming: 5 bases; junction bases outside the gene matches: 7. CDR3 size: 16 residues. CDR1 is SGHRS, CDR2 YFSETQ, per germline. The CDR3 sequence is CASSLVTSGRGETQYF. The CDR3 region has the DNA TGCGCCAGCAGCTTGGTAACCAGCGGGAGGGGGGAGACCCAGTACTTC.

The chain uses TRBV18 and TRBJ2-7, with TRBD1 matching 7 bases. J was trimmed by 2 bases and V by 6 bases; bases with no gene match: 10. The CDR3 is 15 residues long. Per the germline V gene, CDR1 is KGHSH and CDR2 is LQKENI. The CDR3 here is CASSPSGTETYEQYF. The DNA of the CDR3 is TGTGCCAGCTCCCCTAGTGGGACAGAGACCTACGAGCAGTACTTC.

The chain recombines TRBV7-9 with TRBJ1-1; no firm D call. Per the germline V gene, CDR1 is SEHNR and CDR2 is FQNEAQ (reference sequence). The CDR3 is 13 amino acids. V lost 2 bases and J 2 bases, leaving 6 bases between the germline ends. The CDR3 protein is CASSLKTNTEAFF. In DNA, the CDR3 is TGTGCCAGCAGCTTAAAAACCAACACTGAAGCTTTCTTT. Together with reference TRBV7-9 and TRBJ1-1, the CDR3 gives the full variable domain: DTGVSQNPRHKITKRGQNVTFRCDPISEHNRLYWYRQTLGQGPEFLTYFQNEAQLEKSRLLSDRFSAERPKGSFSTLEIQRTEQGDSAMYLCASSLKTNTEAFFGQGTRLTVV.

The rearrangement joins TRBV2 to TRBJ1-5; D is unresolved. Trimming took 3 bases from V and 4 from J, leaving 13 bases between them. The CDR3 is made up of 15 amino acids. Germline values: CDR1 SNHLY, CDR2 FYNNEI. The DNA of the CDR3 is TGTGCCAGCAGTGAGGACCGGACGGGAAATCAGCCCCAGCATTTT. Translated, it gives CASSEDRTGNQPQHF.